This entry lists 25 T cell receptor beta chains sequenced from one sample in a study of T-cell reconstitution after alpha-beta-depleted transplantation in children. Unique molecular identifiers were used to barcode this TCRbeta library. TCRdb processed the PCR reads anew with MiXCR; each CDR3 protein has one entry. Of around 71,000 distinct CDR3 sequences in the sample, about 7% were seen once. The sample consisted of PBMCs from the stem cell graft donor, taken from the stem cell graft. The receptors originated from a human donor who donated a stem cell graft to a child with acute lymphoblastic leukemia.

This clonotype was seen repeatedly, ten times or more. The chain couples TRBV11-2 to TRBJ2-3, with D unclear. The CDR3 has 14 amino acids. Germline loops: CDR1 SGHAT, CDR2 FQNNGV. Trimming pared 1 base from V and 2 bases from J, leaving 7 bases between. This CDR3 reads CASSLGLSTDTQYF. The CDR3 DNA reads as TGTGCCAGCAGCTTAGGTCTCTCCACAGATACGCAGTATTTT. Looking up the rest from reference TRBV11-2 and TRBJ2-3 gives the full variable domain: EAGVAQSPRYKIIEKRQSVAFWCNPISGHATLYWYQQILGQGPKLLIQFQNNGVVDDSQLPKDRFSAERLKGVDSTLKIQPAKLEDSAVYLCASSLGLSTDTQYFGPGTRLTVL.

The table lists this clonotype with many counts. The chain is built from TRBV19 and TRBJ2-2, with D tentatively TRBD1 (5 bases). With 5 bases removed from V and 0 bases from J, the gap between germline ends came to 10 bases. The CDR3 totals 15 residues. Looked up from germline, CDR1 is LNHDA and CDR2 is SQIVND (reference sequence). CDR3 bases: TGTGCCAGTAGTCCCAGGGCCTCGAACACCGGGGAGCTGTTTTTT. The encoded protein is CASSPRASNTGELFF.

Ten or more counts support this clonotype. The V gene is TRBV11-2, the J gene TRBJ1-5; 7 nucleotides align to TRBD1. The CDR3 is made up of 17 amino acids. With 2 bases clipped from V and 3 bases from J, the junction kept 10 bases outside the gene matches. Per the germline V gene, CDR1 is SGHAT and CDR2 is FQNNGV. CDR3 protein: CASSLYTRQGHNQPQHF. CDR3 DNA: TGTGCCAGCAGCTTATATACGAGACAGGGCCACAATCAGCCCCAGCATTTT.

This clonotype was observed a few times. The chain employs TRBV18 and TRBJ2-5; TRBD2 agrees at 9 bases. V lost 1 base to trimming and J lost 1 base; unmatched junction nucleotides: 4. The CDR3 is made up of 16 amino acids. CDR1 and CDR2 (germline): KGHSH, LQKENI. In DNA form, the CDR3 reads TGTGCCAGCTCACCACTTCAAGCGGGGGGCCAAGAGACCCAGTACTTC. This codes for CASSPLQAGGQETQYF.

The CDR3 is CASSPRDINQPQHF. DNA of the CDR3: TGTGCCAGTAGTCCGAGGGACATCAATCAGCCCCAGCATTTT. V usage is TRBV19 and J usage is TRBJ1-5; maybe TRBD1 (6 bases). This CDR3 has 14 residues. Trimming took 5 bases from V and 3 from J, leaving 11 bases between them. Germline-derived CDR1 and CDR2 are LNHDA and SQIVND (reference sequence). Complete variable domain (other parts from reference TRBV19 and TRBJ1-5): DGGITQSPKYLFRKEGQNVTLSCEQNLNHDAMYWYRQDPGQGLRLIYYSQIVNDFQKGDIAEGYSVSREKKESFPLTVTSAQKNPTAFYLCASSPRDINQPQHFGDGTRLSIL.

This sequence joins TRBV6-4 and TRBJ2-5, with no clear D. Between the trimmed V and J ends, which lost 4 bases and 2 bases, there was a span of 8 bases. Germline V gene data show CDR1 as MRHNA and CDR2 as SNTAGT. The CDR3 is made up of 13 amino acids. CDR3: CASSAAPQETQYF. The CDR3 region has the DNA TGTGCCAGCAGTGCAGCGCCACAAGAGACCCAGTACTTC.

Many counts were recorded for this clonotype. The V call is TRBV4-3, the J call TRBJ2-1; 11 bases align to TRBD2. Germline trimming cut 4 bases from V and 10 bases from J; bases unmatched to any gene: 6. CDR3 size: 14 residues. Per germline, CDR1 LGHNA and CDR2 YSLEER. The CDR3 DNA sequence: TGCGCCAGCAGCCTTAGCGGGGGGGCCTCCGAGCAGTTCTTC. Protein sequence: CASSLSGGASEQFF.

The chain couples TRBV5-1 to TRBJ2-7; 8 nucleotides align to TRBD1. The CDR3 extends over 14 amino acids. J gave up 3 bases and V 6 bases, and 8 bases lay outside the gene matches. Germline lookup yields CDR1 SGHRS and CDR2 YFSETQ. The CDR3 sequence: CASTSRTGSYEQYF. The CDR3, as DNA: TGCGCCAGCACCTCTAGGACAGGGAGCTACGAGCAGTACTTC.

This clonotype was seen only a few times. The V and J genes are TRBV25-1 and TRBJ1-6; the match to TRBD1 covers 11 bases. Germline trimming cut 3 bases from V and 7 bases from J; bases unmatched to any gene: 2. This CDR3 is built from 15 residues. Looked up from germline, CDR1 is MGHDK and CDR2 is SYGVNS. The CDR3 sequence is CASSDGQGANSPLHF. CDR3 nucleotide sequence: TGTGCCAGCAGTGACGGACAGGGGGCGAATTCACCCCTCCACTTT.

V usage is TRBV7-2 and J usage is TRBJ2-1; 10 bases are shared with TRBD1. This CDR3 region has 17 residues. The junction had 6 bases not matched to a gene; V was cut back by 2 bases and J by 2 bases. From germline, CDR1 is SGHTA and CDR2 FQGNSA. CDR3 in amino acids: CASSLPGTGETYNEQFF. For the CDR3, the DNA is TGTGCCAGCAGCTTACCCGGGACAGGGGAAACCTACAATGAGCAGTTCTTC.

In this sample, this clonotype turned up many times. The chain links TRBV25-1 to TRBJ1-5, with 9 bases matching TRBD1. The CDR3 is made up of 13 amino acids. Trimming at V came to 8 bases and at J to 6 bases, leaving 5 bases not matched to a gene. Germline-derived CDR1 and CDR2 are MGHDK and SYGVNS. CDR3: CASGTGQGQPQHF. The CDR3 bases are TGTGCCAGCGGGACAGGGCAGGGTCAGCCCCAGCATTTT. The full variable domain, in which reference TRBV25-1 and TRBJ1-5 provide the parts outside the CDR3, is EADIYQTPRYLVIGTGKKITLECSQTMGHDKMYWYQQDPGMELHLIHYSYGVNSTEKGDLSSESTVSRIRTEHFPLTLESARPSHTSQYLCASGTGQGQPQHFGDGTRLSIL.

This clonotype was recorded many times. The chain employs TRBV24-1 and TRBJ1-5; D not certain. This CDR3 is 14 amino acids long. The V end lost 7 bases, the J end lost 1 base, and 10 bases lay between the germline ends. Germline CDR1 KGHDR, CDR2 SFDVKD. Here the CDR3 DNA reads TGTGCCACCAGAAGAGGATTAAGCAATCAGCCCCAGCATTTT. Its protein is CATRRGLSNQPQHF.

The J gene is TRBJ2-4, the V gene TRBV20-1; TRBD1 or TRBD2 may be the D gene (5 bases each). The CDR3 runs 13 residues. Looked up from germline, CDR1 is DFQATT and CDR2 is SNEGSKA (reference sequence). Trimming removed 7 bases from V and 7 bases from J, with 17 bases in between. As DNA, the CDR3 is TGCAGTGGGGGACGTGGTGAAGGCAACATTCAGTACTTC. Translated: CSGGRGEGNIQYF.

This clonotype was found many times. The gene calls are TRBV5-1 and TRBJ2-3; D not certain. This CDR3 has 15 residues. Per the germline V gene, CDR1 is SGHRS and CDR2 is YFSETQ. V was trimmed by 2 bases and J by 0 bases, leaving 10 bases between them. This chain's CDR3 is CASSLRTASTDTQYF. CDR3 sequence (DNA): TGCGCCAGCAGCTTAAGGACGGCTAGCACAGATACGCAGTATTTT.

V and J are TRBV6-6 and TRBJ2-7; 8 bases are shared with TRBD2. Germline V gene data show CDR1 as MNHNY and CDR2 as SVGAGI (reference sequence). Unmatched junction bases numbered 7, after V lost 10 bases and J lost 2 bases. The CDR3 loop spans 13 amino acids. This CDR3 is CATLGLAPYEQYF. The CDR3 DNA follows: TGTGCCACCCTCGGACTAGCCCCCTACGAGCAGTACTTC.

This clonotype has ten or more counts. V is TRBV3-1 and J is TRBJ1-1; TRBD1 is a possible D gene (5 bases). Between the trimmed V and J ends, which lost 4 bases and 3 bases, there was a span of 12 bases. The CDR3 sequence is 14 residues long. Germline lookup yields CDR1 LGHDT and CDR2 YNNKEL (reference sequence). CDR3 nucleotides: TGTGCCAGCAGCCTCACGGGGGGACACACTGAAGCTTTCTTT. This sequence encodes CASSLTGGHTEAFF.

This clonotype was observed once. Relative to the germline gene, one junction end is altered; a read error may explain this. V is TRBV6-9 and J is TRBJ2-5; perhaps TRBD2 as D (6 bases). The CDR3 contains 12 residues. The germline V gene has CDR1 MNHGY and CDR2 SVAAGI. The CDR3 reads CGTSYFRGTRSF. CDR3 in DNA: TGTGGCACCAGTTATTTCCGGGGGACCCGGTCCTTC.

This clonotype was recorded only once. The rearrangement joins TRBV28 to TRBJ1-1, with D uncertain. This CDR3 spans 14 amino acids. V was clipped by 7 bases and J by 12 bases, with 24 bases between them. CDR1 and CDR2 from the germline V gene are MDHEN and SYDVKM. The CDR3 here is CASIESSRPSLTFF. CDR3 DNA: TGTGCCAGCATCGAGTCAAGCCGACCTTCGTTAACTTTCTTT.

This clonotype appeared many times. The junction does not match germline at one end; this may be a read error. V gene TRBV7-2 combines with J gene TRBJ2-5; TRBD2 agrees at 11 bases. The CDR3 runs 17 residues. The germline gives CDR1 SGHTA, CDR2 FQGNSA. The CDR3 protein is CASSLAPTSGAGETQYF. The CDR3 DNA reads as TGTGCGAGCAGCTTAGCCCCGACTAGCGGGGCCGGGGAGACCCAGTACTTC.

J is TRBJ2-1 and V is TRBV19; possibly TRBD2 for D (6 bases). Trimming removed 1 base from V and 3 bases from J, with 7 bases in between. CDR1 and CDR2 from the germline V gene are LNHDA and SQIVND (reference sequence). The CDR3 totals 14 residues. In nucleotides, the CDR3 is TGTGCCAGTAGTATAGTTAGCGGCTACAATGAGCAGTTCTTC. Translated, it gives CASSIVSGYNEQFF.

This clonotype appeared many times. This rearrangement joins TRBV10-3 to TRBJ1-5; D may be TRBD1 (5 bases). Germline loops: CDR1 ENHRY, CDR2 SYGVKD. CDR3 length equals 17 residues. Deletions cut 3 bases from V and 0 bases from J, with 15 bases between. The CDR3 is CAISDRGPGNSNQPQHF. Written as DNA, the CDR3 is TGTGCCATCAGTGATCGGGGCCCCGGGAATAGCAATCAGCCCCAGCATTTT.

The sample holds many counts of this clonotype. This chain links TRBV6-1 with TRBJ1-2; 10 bases fit TRBD1. There are 14 residues in the CDR3. V trimming: 1 base; J trimming: 8 bases; junction bases outside the gene matches: 4. Looked up from germline, CDR1 is MNHNS and CDR2 is SASEGT. CDR3 nucleotide sequence: TGTGCCAGCAGTGAAGAGGGGACAGGGGAAGGCTACACCTTC. Amino acids: CASSEEGTGEGYTF.

This clonotype was counted a few times. The DNA is omitted, as the CDR3 cannot be located on it reliably, and the CDR3 follows TCRdb's listing. The gene calls are TRBV20-1 and TRBJ1-2; the D call of TRBD1 is as the table states it, not checked on the DNA. Inclusive of both ends, the CDR3 amounts to 15 amino acids. Germline V lookup: CDR1 DFQATT, CDR2 SNEGSKA (reference sequence). The CDR3 loop is CSAISLDNGDYGYTF.

This clonotype occurred many times. The chain joins TRBV10-2 to TRBJ2-2; tentatively, D is TRBD1 (6 bases). Trimming stripped 11 bases from V and 6 bases from J, with 25 bases between. The CDR3 spans 16 residues. The germline gives CDR1 WSHSY, CDR2 SAAADI. CDR3 in amino acids: CASGATAVGLAGELFF. CDR3 nucleotides: TGCGCCTCAGGGGCGACGGCAGTGGGTTTAGCCGGGGAGCTGTTTTTT.

This clonotype was counted at least ten times. The DNA of the CDR3 is TGCAGCGTTGCCCCGACCGGCGGCTATGGCTACACCTTC. This gives the protein CSVAPTGGYGYTF. The chain combines TRBV29-1 with TRBJ1-2; D is uncertain. Germline CDR1 reads SQVTM; CDR2 reads ANQGSEA. The CDR3 loop spans 13 amino acids. V gave up 4 bases and J gave up 4 bases, with 13 bases separating them.